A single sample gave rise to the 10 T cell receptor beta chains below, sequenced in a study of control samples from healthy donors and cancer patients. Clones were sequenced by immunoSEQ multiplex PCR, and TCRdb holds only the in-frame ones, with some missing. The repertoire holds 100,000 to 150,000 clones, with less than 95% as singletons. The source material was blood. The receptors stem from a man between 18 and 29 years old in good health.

CDR3 loop: CASSPRGAGSGYTF. CDR3 nucleotides: TGTGCCAGCAGCCCGAGGGGGGCCGGCAGTGGCTACACCTTC. The rearrangement joins TRBV27 to TRBJ1-2; D may be TRBD1 (6 bases). CDR1 and CDR2 from the germline V gene are MNHEY and SMNVEV (reference sequence). CDR3 length: 14 residues. With 6 bases removed from V and 7 bases from J, the gap between germline ends came to 18 bases.

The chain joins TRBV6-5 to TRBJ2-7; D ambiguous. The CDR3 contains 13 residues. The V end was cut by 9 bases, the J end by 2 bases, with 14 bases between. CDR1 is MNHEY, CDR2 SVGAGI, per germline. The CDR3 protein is CASQFASTYEQYF. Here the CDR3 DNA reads TGTGCCAGTCAGTTTGCGTCGACCTACGAGCAGTACTTC.

CDR3 sequence (DNA): TGTGCCAGCAGTTTACAGGGGGCCAACTATGGCTACACCTTC. Its translation is CASSLQGANYGYTF. The chain is built from TRBV6-5 and TRBJ1-2; the match to TRBD1 covers 9 bases. This CDR3 region has 14 residues. Trimming at V came to 4 bases and at J to 2 bases, leaving 2 bases not matched to a gene. CDR1 and CDR2 from the germline V gene are MNHEY and SVGAGI.

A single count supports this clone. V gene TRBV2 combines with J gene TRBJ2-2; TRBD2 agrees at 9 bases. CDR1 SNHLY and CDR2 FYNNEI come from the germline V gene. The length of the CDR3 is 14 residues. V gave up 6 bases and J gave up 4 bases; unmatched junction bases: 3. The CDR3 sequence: CASRGLAATGELFF. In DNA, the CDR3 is TGTGCCAGCAGGGGACTAGCCGCCACCGGGGAGCTGTTTTTT.

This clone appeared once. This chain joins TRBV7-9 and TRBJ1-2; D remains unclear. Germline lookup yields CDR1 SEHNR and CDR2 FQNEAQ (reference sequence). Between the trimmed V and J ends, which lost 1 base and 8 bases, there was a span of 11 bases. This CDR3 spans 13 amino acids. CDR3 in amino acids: CASSLGLVTGYTF. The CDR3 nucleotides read TGTGCCAGCAGCTTAGGACTTGTAACCGGCTACACCTTC.

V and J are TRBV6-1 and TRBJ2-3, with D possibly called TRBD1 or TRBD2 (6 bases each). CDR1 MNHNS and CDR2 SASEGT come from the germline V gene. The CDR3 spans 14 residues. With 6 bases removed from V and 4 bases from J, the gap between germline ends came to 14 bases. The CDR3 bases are TGTGCCAGCAGGCCTCACGGGGGCGCAGATACGCAGTATTTT. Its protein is CASRPHGGADTQYF.

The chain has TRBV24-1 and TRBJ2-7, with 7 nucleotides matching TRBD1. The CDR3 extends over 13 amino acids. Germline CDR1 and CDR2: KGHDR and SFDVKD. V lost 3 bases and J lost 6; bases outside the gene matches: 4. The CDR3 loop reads CATSDRTGGEQYF. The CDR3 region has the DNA TGTGCCACCAGTGATCGGACAGGAGGCGAGCAGTACTTC.

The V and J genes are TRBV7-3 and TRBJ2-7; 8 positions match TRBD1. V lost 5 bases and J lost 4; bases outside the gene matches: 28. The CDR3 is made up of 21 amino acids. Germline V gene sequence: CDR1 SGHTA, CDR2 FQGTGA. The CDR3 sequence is CASSGGSALGTGKLEGYEQYF. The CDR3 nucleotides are TGTGCCAGCAGCGGAGGCTCTGCCCTCGGGACAGGAAAGTTGGAGGGGTACGAGCAGTACTTC.

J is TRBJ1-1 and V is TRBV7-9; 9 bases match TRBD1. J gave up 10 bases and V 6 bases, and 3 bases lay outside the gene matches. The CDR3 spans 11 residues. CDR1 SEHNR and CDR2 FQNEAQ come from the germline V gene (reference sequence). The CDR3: CASSQQGAAFF. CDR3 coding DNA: TGTGCCAGCAGTCAACAGGGGGCAGCTTTCTTT.

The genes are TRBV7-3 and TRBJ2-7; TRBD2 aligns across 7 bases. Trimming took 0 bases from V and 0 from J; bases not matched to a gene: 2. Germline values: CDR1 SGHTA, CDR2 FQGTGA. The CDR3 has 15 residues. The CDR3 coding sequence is TGTGCCAGCAGCTTAACAGCGGGGCACTCCTACGAGCAGTACTTC. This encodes CASSLTAGHSYEQYF. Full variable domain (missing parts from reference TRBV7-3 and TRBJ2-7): GAGVSQTPSNKVTEKGKYVELRCDPISGHTALYWYRQSLGQGPEFLIYFQGTGAADDSGLPNDRFFAVRPEGSVSTLKIQRTERGDSAVYLCASSLTAGHSYEQYFGPGTRLTVT.